A single sample gave rise to the 13 T cell receptor beta chains below, sequenced in a study of cytomegalovirus exposure and HLA in healthy donors. Vbeta (60) and Jbeta (13) primers were used in the PCR. Repertoires were generated with immunoSEQ multiplex PCR, while TCRdb's copy carries only in-frame clones and drops some. The table has about 130,000 clones, 10% to 13% seen once. The sequencing input was PBMCs. All receptors come from a woman aged 18-29 years in good health and CMV-seropositive.

The gene calls are TRBV9 and TRBJ2-7; TRBD1 aligns across 9 bases. This CDR3 has 14 amino acids. With V trimmed by 5 bases and J by 6 bases, 9 bases remained unmatched. Per germline, CDR1 SGDLS and CDR2 YYNGEE. Here the CDR3 DNA reads TGTGCCAGCAGTATGGGACAGGGAGCTTCCGAGCAGTACTTC. It codes for CASSMGQGASEQYF.

This clone came up a few times. V gene TRBV5-1 combines with J gene TRBJ2-6; the D is unclear. This CDR3 is 18 amino acids long. CDR1 is SGHRS and CDR2 is YFSETQ in the germline V gene. V lost 1 base to trimming and J lost 0 bases, with 14 bases between them. The CDR3 here is CASSLYPVSHSGANVLTF. In DNA, the CDR3 is TGCGCCAGCAGCTTGTACCCAGTTTCACACTCTGGGGCCAACGTCCTGACTTTC.

This sequence joins TRBV6-5 and TRBJ1-2, with 7 bases fitting TRBD1. V trimming: 2 bases; J trimming: 8 bases; junction bases outside the gene matches: 2. Germline V gene sequence: CDR1 MNHEY, CDR2 SVGAGI. The CDR3 extends over 12 amino acids. The CDR3 region is CASSYAGGGYTF. The CDR3 DNA reads as TGTGCCAGCAGTTACGCAGGGGGAGGCTACACCTTC.

This clone was found a few times. CDR3 sequence (DNA): TGTGCCAGCAGTTACAAAGCAGGGAATACTGAAGCTTTCTTT. The encoded protein is CASSYKAGNTEAFF. This sequence joins TRBV6-5 and TRBJ1-1, with TRBD1 as a possible D gene (5 bases). The ends were cut back, 2 bases at V and 5 bases at J, with 12 bases in the middle. Germline V CDR1 and CDR2: MNHEY, SVGAGI. The CDR3 has 14 residues.

This clone was counted only a few times. CDR3 in amino acids: CASSATSTTEQYF. CDR3 in DNA: TGTGCCAGCAGCGCGACTAGCACGACAGAGCAGTACTTC. This sequence joins TRBV9 and TRBJ2-7; 7 positions agree with TRBD2. V shed 3 bases and J 7 bases; nucleotides not matched to a gene: 7. CDR3 length: 13 amino acids. In germline, CDR1 is SGDLS, CDR2 YYNGEE.

V is TRBV5-5 and J is TRBJ2-2; 7 nucleotides agree with TRBD2. CDR3 size: 17 residues. Germline V lookup: CDR1 SGHKS, CDR2 YYEKEE (reference sequence). Trimming cost V 4 bases and J 3 bases; bases outside gene matches: 12. The chain's CDR3 is CASSHPGGGWYTGELFF. Here the CDR3 DNA reads TGTGCCAGCAGCCACCCGGGGGGTGGGTGGTACACCGGGGAGCTGTTTTTT.

CDR3 sequence (DNA): TGTGCCAGCAGCGCACCGGGACTAGGGCAGAATGAGCAGTTCTTC. This codes for CASSAPGLGQNEQFF. The chain is built from TRBV11-2 and TRBJ2-1; 8 nucleotides line up with TRBD2. The CDR3 has 15 residues. Germline CDR1 reads SGHAT; CDR2 reads FQNNGV. V shed 5 bases and J 7 bases; nucleotides not matched to a gene: 10.

This clone was seen a handful of times. The V gene is TRBV6-1, the J gene TRBJ1-1, with TRBD1 matching over 7 bases. The CDR3 totals 15 residues. Germline V gives CDR1 MNHNS, CDR2 SASEGT. The V segment lost 5 bases and the J segment 0 bases; nucleotides outside the gene matches: 6. The CDR3 reads CASSTRDRMNTEAFF. CDR3 coding DNA: TGTGCCAGCAGTACCCGGGACAGAATGAACACTGAAGCTTTCTTT.

In this sample, this clone turned up a few times. The chain combines TRBV5-1 with TRBJ2-7; TRBD2 matches 8 bases. Unmatched junction bases numbered 10, after V lost 4 bases and J lost 4 bases. This CDR3 is built from 15 residues. CDR1 and CDR2 from the germline V gene are SGHRS and YFSETQ. CDR3 region: CASSLEGTSVYEQYF. CDR3 nucleotides: TGCGCCAGCAGCCTTGAAGGGACTAGTGTTTACGAGCAGTACTTC.

The CDR3 reads CASSLGGYYEQYF. The CDR3 DNA follows: TGTGCCAGCAGCTTGGGGGGTTACTACGAGCAGTACTTC. The chain uses TRBV7-9 and TRBJ2-7; TRBD2 might be the D (6 bases). Germline CDR1 is SEHNR and CDR2 is FQNEAQ (reference sequence). The CDR3 covers 13 residues. Trimming took off 3 bases at V and 3 bases at J, with 9 bases between the two ends.

This clone was detected only a few times. The genes are TRBV29-1 and TRBJ1-1; tentatively, D is TRBD1 (5 bases). Trimming left V 6 bases short and J 6 bases short, with 17 bases between. The length of the CDR3 is 13 residues. Germline CDR1 and CDR2: SQVTM and ANQGSEA. CDR3 residues: CSVHRSGGAEAFF. CDR3 sequence (DNA): TGCAGCGTCCACAGATCCGGGGGAGCTGAAGCTTTCTTT.

This clone was detected a few times. The chain combines TRBV5-1 with TRBJ2-7; the D gene is possibly TRBD2 (5 bases). Germline V lookup: CDR1 SGHRS, CDR2 YFSETQ. Trimming shortened V by 4 bases and J by 4 bases, and 9 bases separated the two germline ends. The CDR3 has 12 amino acids. The CDR3 nucleotides are TGCGCCAGCAGCGATCGGGGATACGAGCAGTACTTC. It specifies CASSDRGYEQYF.

This chain links TRBV7-9 with TRBJ2-5; 10 bases line up with TRBD1. Germline trimming cut 7 bases from V and 3 bases from J; bases unmatched to any gene: 20. The CDR3 runs to 19 residues. Germline CDR1 reads SEHNR; CDR2 reads FQNEAQ (reference sequence). The CDR3 spells CASIPAVPTGTGAEETQYF. In DNA form, the CDR3 reads TGTGCCAGCATCCCTGCGGTTCCGACTGGGACAGGGGCCGAAGAGACCCAGTACTTC.